This T cell receptor (beta chain) was documented in a study of shared clonotypes between healthy human individuals. Measured with immunoSEQ multiplex PCR; TCRdb has only the in-frame clones, and not every one. The sample records 1.5 million to 2.5 million clones, just under 95% being singletons. Germline CDR1 and CDR2: SGHRS and YFSETQ. The length of the CDR3 is 14 residues. In the case of this clone: The target antigen is unknown. A junction boundary mismatches the germline segment, possibly from a read error.

Study-wide findings and caveats: Though the depth was large, rarefaction showed that sorted-subset sequencing was incomplete.

CD45RO-negative CD8 cells positively selected for CCR7 made up the naive population, which excluded terminally differentiated effector memory CD45RA+ cells. Sequenced input: naive CD8+ T cells sorted from blood. The chain carries TRBV5-1 and TRBJ2-1, with TRBD1 as a possible D gene (6 bases). This sequence was found in a man between 18 and 35 years old in good health. CDR3 DNA: TGCGCCAGCAGCTGGGACATCCCCTACAATGAGCAATTCTTC. This gives the protein CASSWDIPYNEQFF.